This TCR beta chain was recorded in a study of T cell changes during pregnancy in multiple sclerosis. This clone appeared once. The CDR3 loop spans 16 amino acids. V was pared by 0 bases and J by 5 bases, with 13 bases between. Germline CDR1 is SGHVS and CDR2 is FQNEAQ. Libraries were prepared by immunoSEQ multiplex PCR; TCRdb keeps only in-frame clonotypes and omits some of them. Here the sample spans 100,000 or so clones, almost 95% being singletons. The sequencing used peripheral blood, collected before pregnancy. This TCR was recovered from a female donor with multiple sclerosis, enrolled in a pregnancy study. The chain carries TRBV7-8 and TRBJ2-2, with D possibly TRBD1 on 6 matching bases. CDR3 bases: TGTGCCAGCAGCTTAGCGTTGGGGGCTAGGACCGGGGAGCTGTTTTTT. As protein: CASSLALGARTGELFF.